This TCR beta chain appears in the sequencing data of a study of blood T cell repertoires in COVID-19. Turning to the study itself: Both acute and convalescent COVID-19 samples were obtained from the United States, Italy and Spain. From T cells, B-cell-depleted T cells, or PBMCs came the material, which was cDNA or gDNA.

The CDR3 is 17 amino acids. Germline lookup yields CDR1 SQVTM and CDR2 ANQGSEA. V was clipped by 7 bases and J by 0 bases, with 21 bases between them. Original handling: Estimation of nucleated cell counts relied on the amplification of reference gene primers. Only in-frame clones appear in the TCRdb table, and some are missing; sequencing was by immunoSEQ multiplex PCR. V, J and clone size are those of that table, while D and trimming were read from the DNA. The table shows around 220,000 clones, with approximately 80% occurring only once. Cohorts were assigned according to the clinical history that participants reported.

What was sequenced was PBMCs or T cells enriched from blood (not recorded which). This sequence joins TRBV29-1 and TRBJ2-2; tentatively, D is TRBD2 (6 bases). The receptor was derived from a middle-aged woman with acute COVID-19. In DNA, the CDR3 is TGCAGCGGAAGGGCGGCAGGGACTTTACCGAACACCGGGGAGCTGTTTTTT. It specifies CSGRAAGTLPNTGELFF.